A single sample is the source of the 16 T cell receptor beta chains below, sequenced in a study of cytomegalovirus exposure and HLA in healthy donors. This PCR relied on a set of 60 Vbeta primers and 13 Jbeta primers. Repertoires were generated with immunoSEQ multiplex PCR, while TCRdb's copy carries only in-frame clones and drops some. The sample carries around 110,000 clones, more than 55% recorded once. Sequences were obtained from PBMCs. The receptor set was obtained from a man between 18 and 29 years old in good health and CMV-seronegative.

This clone was seen once. This chain links TRBV2 with TRBJ2-7; 7 nucleotides agree with TRBD1. CDR1 and CDR2 from the germline V gene are SNHLY and FYNNEI. The trim removed 2 bases at V and 2 bases at J, leaving 3 bases unmatched. The CDR3 consists of 14 residues. CDR3 in amino acids: CASSEFGTAYEQYF. The CDR3 bases are TGTGCCAGCAGTGAATTTGGGACAGCCTACGAGCAGTACTTC.

The chain couples TRBV2 to TRBJ2-3, with D possibly being TRBD2 (5 bases). Trimming stripped 7 bases from V and 4 bases from J, with 18 bases between. The V gene's germline CDR1 is SNHLY and CDR2 FYNNEI. CDR3 length equals 15 residues. CDR3 amino acids: CASTASGRGSDTQYF. For the CDR3, the DNA is TGTGCCAGCACCGCAAGCGGCCGAGGGTCAGATACGCAGTATTTT.

The count of this clone is one. V gene TRBV5-4 combines with J gene TRBJ2-2; 11 positions match TRBD2. CDR3 length equals 16 residues. From germline, CDR1 is SGHNT and CDR2 YYREEE (reference sequence). The ends lost 4 bases at V and 6 bases at J; junction bases unmatched: 8. For the CDR3, the DNA is TGTGCCAGCAGCACGATAGCGGGGGGGCCCGCCGGGGAGCTGTTTTTT. Amino acids: CASSTIAGGPAGELFF.

The CDR3 reads CASQDRNTEAFF. The CDR3 nucleotides are TGTGCCAGCCAGGACAGGAACACTGAAGCTTTCTTT. The chain links TRBV19 to TRBJ1-1, with D possibly TRBD1 on 6 matching bases. Per the germline V gene, CDR1 is LNHDA and CDR2 is SQIVND (reference sequence). V was shortened by 9 bases and J by 1 base, with 9 bases between the two germline ends. The CDR3 runs to 12 residues.

The chain links TRBV9 to TRBJ2-2, with TRBD2 as a possible D gene (6 bases). The V gene lost 7 bases and the J gene lost 4 bases, with 14 bases spanning the gap. CDR3 length: 14 residues. CDR1 is SGDLS and CDR2 is YYNGEE in the germline V gene. The CDR3 sequence is CASSNAGTTGELFF. The CDR3 DNA sequence: TGTGCCAGCTCAAATGCGGGGACCACCGGGGAGCTGTTTTTT.

The chain has TRBV7-6 and TRBJ1-5; tentative D call: TRBD1 (6 bases). The germline V gene encodes CDR1 SGHVS and CDR2 FNYEAQ. The CDR3 is 14 residues long. Trimming shortened V by 0 bases and J by 6 bases, and 9 bases separated the two germline ends. As DNA, the CDR3 is TGTGCCAGCAGCTTAGCAGGGGGTGGTCAGCCCCAGCATTTT. Translation gives CASSLAGGGQPQHF.

The CDR3 bases are TGTGCCAGCAGCAAGTATGCGGGGGCCCGCTCCTACGAGCAGTACTTC. Translating gives CASSKYAGARSYEQYF. The rearrangement links TRBV5-6 to TRBJ2-7; the D gene is possibly TRBD2 (7 bases). The germline gives CDR1 SGHDT, CDR2 YYEEEE. The CDR3 has 16 amino acids. V was cut by 4 bases and J by 0 bases, with 17 bases left in between.

This chain uses TRBV5-4 with TRBJ1-1, with 7 bases fitting TRBD1. This CDR3 has 14 amino acids. Germline CDR1 SGHNT, CDR2 YYREEE (reference sequence). The ends lost 6 bases at V and 5 bases at J; junction bases unmatched: 10. The CDR3 DNA is TGTGCCAGCAAAATACAGGGGTCAGAAACTGAAGCTTTCTTT. Translated, it gives CASKIQGSETEAFF.

The chain has TRBV6-5 and TRBJ2-7; unclear D gene. CDR1 MNHEY and CDR2 SVGAGI come from the germline V gene. The CDR3 spans 12 residues. V lost 6 bases and J 2 bases, leaving 8 bases between the germline ends. The CDR3 bases are TGTGCCAGCAGGCGCGACACCTACGAGCAGTACTTC. Protein product: CASRRDTYEQYF.

This clone has only a few counts. This chain links TRBV19 with TRBJ1-2; tentatively, D is TRBD1 (5 bases). CDR1 LNHDA and CDR2 SQIVND come from the germline V gene (reference sequence). The CDR3 totals 13 residues. Trimming removed 9 bases from V and 8 bases from J, with 19 bases in between. DNA for the CDR3: TGTGCCAGCCGATTTCAGGGCGCAGAGGGCTACACCTTC. It is translated as CASRFQGAEGYTF.

The chain employs TRBV7-8 and TRBJ1-3; D might be TRBD1 (5 bases). Germline V gene sequence: CDR1 SGHVS, CDR2 FQNEAQ. The length of the CDR3 is 15 residues. V was pared by 1 base and J by 3 bases, with 10 bases between. The CDR3 loop reads CASSLEVGGGNTIYF. DNA of the CDR3: TGTGCCAGCAGCTTAGAGGTCGGGGGTGGAAACACCATATATTTT.

The chain is built from TRBV5-4 and TRBJ2-5; 11 nucleotides match TRBD1. Per the germline V gene, CDR1 is SGHNT and CDR2 is YYREEE (reference sequence). Germline trimming cut 5 bases from V and 9 bases from J; bases unmatched to any gene: 6. This CDR3 contains 13 residues. This CDR3 reads CASRGWDRGSQYF. The CDR3 DNA sequence: TGTGCCAGCAGGGGGTGGGACAGGGGGTCCCAGTACTTC.

Note on this clone: The junction departs from germline at one end; a sequencing error may be responsible. The CDR3 DNA is TGTGCCAGCCGCGTAGCATTGGCAGGGGGCTGGGTCGGGGAGCTGTTTTTT. Amino acid sequence: CASRVALAGGWVGELFF. The genes are TRBV9 and TRBJ2-2, with 8 bases matching TRBD1. CDR1 is SGDLS, CDR2 YYNGEE, per germline. The CDR3 is 17 amino acids.

This rearrangement joins TRBV30 to TRBJ1-3; D is uncertain. With 0 bases removed from V and 2 bases from J, the gap between germline ends came to 11 bases. The CDR3 totals 15 residues. Germline-derived CDR1 and CDR2 are GTSNPN and SVGIG (reference sequence). CDR3 protein: CAWSVRPGTGNTIYF. DNA of the CDR3: TGTGCCTGGAGTGTACGGCCGGGTACTGGAAACACCATATATTTT.

The chain has TRBV6-5 and TRBJ1-2; 9 bases map to TRBD1. Germline trimming cut 5 bases from V and 7 bases from J; bases unmatched to any gene: 5. The CDR3 totals 13 residues. Per germline, CDR1 MNHEY and CDR2 SVGAGI. CDR3 region: CASSRMTGGGYTF. In DNA form, the CDR3 reads TGTGCCAGCAGTCGCATGACAGGGGGTGGCTACACCTTC.

This clone was seen more than once but under ten times. The chain joins TRBV28 to TRBJ2-7, with a tentative D call TRBD1 (5 bases). Between the trimmed V and J ends, which lost 2 bases and 0 bases, there was a span of 5 bases. This CDR3 is 13 amino acids long. From germline, CDR1 is MDHEN and CDR2 SYDVKM. CDR3 DNA sequence: TGTGCCAGCAGTTTAGACAGCTCCTACGAGCAGTACTTC. Encoded protein: CASSLDSSYEQYF.